A selection of T cell receptor beta chains follows, all from one sample in a study of hypomethylating agent response in myelodysplastic syndrome. The protocol was immunoSEQ multiplex PCR, while the TCRdb copy is restricted to in-frame clones and leaves out a portion. The sample lists around 4,500 clones, around 86% occurring once. Sequences were derived from bone marrow, sampled before or after starting hypomethylating agent treatment for myelodysplastic syndrome (not recorded which). The source of these receptors is a human donor with myelodysplastic syndrome. Each CDR3 is given with its conserved first and last residue. D genes are given only for firm matches. Where a row states a size, it is once, few, many or the class of an expanded clone; other rows omit it.

V,J,size,D,CDR3,DNA
TRBV4-3,TRBJ2-1,-,TRBD2,CASSPGTSGRMDEQFF,TGCGCCAGCAGCCCGGGGACTAGCGGGAGAATGGATGAGCAGTTCTTC
TRBV28,TRBJ2-5,-,-,CASTSSAGGWETQYF,TGTGCCAGCACTTCTTCGGCCGGGGGATGGGAGACCCAGTACTTC
TRBV9,TRBJ1-2,-,TRBD1,CASSDPQGARYGYTF,TGTGCCAGCAGCGATCCGCAGGGGGCGCGGTATGGCTACACCTTC
TRBV5-6,TRBJ2-5,-,-,CASSPTGQETQYF,TGTGCCAGCAGTCCTACCGGGCAAGAGACCCAGTACTTC
TRBV18,TRBJ2-7,-,-,CASSPGPGSYEQYF,TGTGCCAGCTCACCAGGCCCAGGTTCCTACGAGCAGTACTTC
TRBV28,TRBJ2-7,-,TRBD2,CASTGVGTSPYEQYF,TGTGCCAGCACAGGGGTTGGGACTAGCCCGTACGAGCAGTACTTC
TRBV5-4,TRBJ1-1,-,TRBD1,CASSPVGQNEAFF,TGTGCCAGCAGCCCTGTGGGACAGAATGAAGCTTTCTTT
TRBV28,TRBJ1-2,few,-,CASSPGPRPYGYTF,TGTGCCAGCAGTCCGGGACCCCGGCCCTATGGCTACACCTTC
TRBV7-9,TRBJ1-3,once,TRBD1,CASSLQGRGNTIYF,TGTGCCAGCAGCCTACAGGGGCGGGGAAACACCATATATTTT
TRBV29-1,TRBJ1-2,-,-,CSVELSSTYGYTF,TGCAGCGTTGAACTCAGCTCCACCTATGGCTACACCTTC
TRBV7-9,TRBJ2-3,-,TRBD1,CASSDRGQGSTDTQYF,TGTGCCAGCAGCGATCGGGGACAGGGTAGCACAGATACGCAGTATTTT
TRBV18,TRBJ1-1,-,TRBD1,CASSIGGTGVHTEAFF,TGTGCCAGCTCTATCGGCGGGACAGGGGTGCACACTGAAGCTTTCTTT
TRBV6-1,TRBJ2-2,once,-,CASSATTHSTGELFF,TGTGCCAGCAGTGCGACGACCCATTCCACCGGGGAGCTGTTTTTT
TRBV20-1,TRBJ1-3,-,-,CSALTGNTIYF,TGCAGTGCCTTAACTGGAAACACCATATATTTT
TRBV2,TRBJ2-2,-,TRBD2,CASSGLAGGLTGELFF,TGTGCCAGCAGTGGACTAGCGGGAGGGCTGACCGGGGAGCTGTTTTTT
TRBV6-5,TRBJ2-1,-,TRBD1,CASSGTDTYNEQFF,TGTGCCAGCAGTGGGACAGACACGTACAATGAGCAGTTCTTC
TRBV2,TRBJ1-5,-,-,CASSSSGLSNQPQHF,TGTGCCAGCAGCTCAAGTGGGCTTAGCAATCAGCCCCAGCATTTT
TRBV4-3,TRBJ2-7,-,-,CASSQESGDFYEQYF,TGCGCCAGCAGCCAAGAATCGGGGGACTTCTACGAGCAGTACTTC
TRBV11-2,TRBJ1-6,-,TRBD1,CASSFHLWDRGESPLHF,TGTGCCAGCAGCTTCCACCTCTGGGACAGGGGCGAGTCACCCCTCCACTTT
TRBV6-5,TRBJ2-7,-,TRBD1,CASTSGQGYEQYF,TGTGCCAGCACCTCGGGACAGGGCTACGAGCAGTACTTC
TRBV29-1,TRBJ1-2,-,-,CSVLRGYGYTF,TGCAGCGTTCTAAGGGGTTATGGCTACACCTTC
TRBV19,TRBJ2-2,-,TRBD2,CASSMSSGRIRTGELFF,TGTGCCAGTAGTATGTCTAGCGGGAGAATTCGGACCGGGGAGCTGTTTTTT
TRBV5-1,TRBJ2-1,-,-,CASSLGGVNEQFF,TGCGCCAGCAGCTTGGGGGGCGTCAATGAGCAGTTCTTC
TRBV4-1,TRBJ2-4,-,TRBD2,CASSLRGGAKNIQYF,TGCGCCAGCAGCCTCCGGGGGGGAGCCAAAAACATTCAGTACTTC
TRBV6-5,TRBJ1-5,-,TRBD1,CASSQGTGSNQPQHF,TGTGCCAGCAGTCAAGGGACAGGGAGCAATCAGCCCCAGCATTTT
TRBV15,TRBJ1-2,-,-,CATSPTPQGQHGYTF,TGTGCCACCAGCCCGACGCCCCAGGGGCAACATGGCTACACCTTC
TRBV28,TRBJ1-2,-,-,CASSAPGVVNGYTF,TGTGCCAGCAGTGCACCGGGGGTCGTTAATGGCTACACCTTC
TRBV28,TRBJ2-1,-,TRBD2,CASSPGLAGVNEQFF,TGTGCCAGCAGTCCGGGACTAGCGGGAGTGAATGAGCAGTTCTTC
TRBV5-4,TRBJ2-3,-,-,CASRSVIGVTDTQYF,TGTGCCAGCAGGTCTGTTATCGGGGTCACAGATACGCAGTATTTT
TRBV2,TRBJ2-1,-,TRBD2,CASSIEREKEQFF,TGTGCCAGCAGTATTGAGCGGGAGAAGGAGCAGTTCTTC
TRBV5-4,TRBJ2-1,-,-,CASSFTGGGNEQFF,TGTGCCAGCAGCTTCACAGGAGGAGGCAATGAGCAGTTCTTC
TRBV7-2,TRBJ1-5,-,TRBD1,CASSLTGGQVQPQHF,TGTGCCAGCAGCCTCACAGGGGGACAGGTCCAGCCCCAGCATTTT
TRBV5-1,TRBJ1-2,-,TRBD1,CASSFSDRSQGYTF,TGCGCCAGCAGCTTTTCGGACAGGTCGCAGGGCTACACCTTC
TRBV6-5,TRBJ1-2,-,-,CASSIRGIYGYTF,TGTGCCAGCAGCATTCGAGGGATATATGGCTACACCTTC